These T cell receptor beta chains were read from a single sample in a study of vaccination effects on CD4 cells after COVID-19. The data were produced by immunoSEQ multiplex PCR, yet TCRdb's version contains in-frame clones alone and is incomplete. The profile shows some 70,000 clones, around 81% of them singletons. Their recognized antigens are unknown. The material sequenced was CD4+ T cells from PBMCs cultured with HCoV-229E spike peptides, taken after COVID-19 vaccination. The source is a human donor who received a COVID-19 vaccine. CDR3s include the opening cysteine and the closing phenylalanine or tryptophan. The order of the fields is clone size, V gene, D gene, J gene, CDR3 protein, CDR3 DNA. D genes are given only for firm matches. Rows may omit the clone size; those that give it use once, few, many or a size class.

abundance: -; v_gene: TRBV5-1; d_gene: -; j_gene: TRBJ2-3; CDR3aa: CASSSGGAGVADTQYF; CDR3nt: TGCGCCAGCAGCTCCGGAGGGGCCGGGGTAGCAGATACGCAGTATTTT
abundance: -; v_gene: TRBV9; d_gene: -; j_gene: TRBJ1-1; CDR3aa: CASSVGERATEAFF; CDR3nt: TGTGCCAGCAGCGTAGGAGAAAGGGCCACTGAAGCTTTCTTT
abundance: -; v_gene: TRBV14; d_gene: -; j_gene: TRBJ1-2; CDR3aa: CASSPLDGQNYGYTF; CDR3nt: TGTGCCAGCAGCCCCTTGGACGGCCAGAACTATGGCTACACCTTC
abundance: once; v_gene: TRBV15; d_gene: -; j_gene: TRBJ2-1; CDR3aa: CATSREGRAPYNEQFF; CDR3nt: TGTGCCACCAGCAGGGAGGGCAGGGCGCCCTACAATGAGCAGTTCTTC
abundance: -; v_gene: TRBV19; d_gene: -; j_gene: TRBJ2-3; CDR3aa: CASSSQRTDTQYF; CDR3nt: TGTGCCAGTAGTAGTCAGAGGACAGATACGCAGTATTTT
abundance: -; v_gene: TRBV11-2; d_gene: -; j_gene: TRBJ1-1; CDR3aa: CASSPGQAGKAFF; CDR3nt: TGTGCCAGCAGCCCAGGCCAGGCTGGAAAAGCTTTCTTT
abundance: -; v_gene: TRBV28; d_gene: -; j_gene: TRBJ1-4; CDR3aa: CASSLGGREEKLFF; CDR3nt: TGTGCCAGCAGTTTGGGGGGGCGGGAGGAAAAACTGTTTTTT
abundance: once; v_gene: TRBV30; d_gene: -; j_gene: TRBJ1-2; CDR3aa: CAWSVQILGARGYTF; CDR3nt: TGTGCCTGGAGTGTACAAATACTGGGGGCGCGGGGCTACACCTTC
abundance: few; v_gene: TRBV29-1; d_gene: -; j_gene: TRBJ1-2; CDR3aa: CSVVLGGRGGYTF; CDR3nt: TGCAGCGTTGTCCTGGGGGGGCGCGGTGGCTACACCTTC
abundance: -; v_gene: TRBV18; d_gene: -; j_gene: TRBJ1-3; CDR3aa: CASSPIPSRSGNTIYF; CDR3nt: TGTGCCAGCTCACCTATTCCGTCTCGCTCTGGAAACACCATATATTTT
abundance: -; v_gene: TRBV5-1; d_gene: -; j_gene: TRBJ2-5; CDR3aa: CASSLELRGPETQYF; CDR3nt: TGCGCCAGCAGCTTGGAATTGCGGGGCCCAGAGACCCAGTACTTC
abundance: -; v_gene: TRBV11-2; d_gene: -; j_gene: TRBJ1-3; CDR3aa: CASSPYSGNTIYF; CDR3nt: TGTGCCAGCAGCCCGTACTCTGGAAACACCATATATTTT
abundance: -; v_gene: TRBV5-1; d_gene: TRBD1; j_gene: TRBJ2-5; CDR3aa: CASSHITGTAQETQYF; CDR3nt: TGCGCCAGCAGCCATATTACCGGGACAGCTCAAGAGACCCAGTACTTC
abundance: -; v_gene: TRBV2; d_gene: -; j_gene: TRBJ2-2; CDR3aa: CASSVGGSTGELFF; CDR3nt: TGTGCCAGCAGTGTAGGAGGGAGCACCGGGGAGCTGTTTTTT
abundance: -; v_gene: TRBV7-9; d_gene: -; j_gene: TRBJ2-4; CDR3aa: CASSLLAGMTKNIQYF; CDR3nt: TGTGCCAGCAGCTTATTAGCAGGGATGACCAAAAACATTCAGTACTTC
abundance: -; v_gene: TRBV29-1; d_gene: TRBD1; j_gene: TRBJ2-2; CDR3aa: CSVPIRQGANTGELFF; CDR3nt: TGCAGCGTTCCAATAAGACAGGGGGCGAACACCGGGGAGCTGTTTTTT
abundance: few; v_gene: TRBV2; d_gene: -; j_gene: TRBJ1-1; CDR3aa: CASRTQGQNTEAFF; CDR3nt: TGTGCCAGCAGGACCCAGGGACAGAACACTGAAGCTTTCTTT
abundance: -; v_gene: TRBV14; d_gene: -; j_gene: TRBJ2-1; CDR3aa: CASSPTWVKGNEQFF; CDR3nt: TGTGCCAGCAGCCCCACGTGGGTTAAGGGAAATGAGCAGTTCTTC
abundance: -; v_gene: TRBV5-3; d_gene: -; j_gene: TRBJ2-5; CDR3aa: CARSLVGWRSTQYF; CDR3nt: TGTGCCAGAAGCTTGGTAGGGTGGAGGTCGACCCAGTACTTC
abundance: -; v_gene: TRBV21-1; d_gene: -; j_gene: TRBJ1-5; CDR3aa: CASSRASDQPQHF; CDR3nt: TGTGCCAGCAGCCGTGCTTCGGATCAGCCCCAGCATTTT
abundance: -; v_gene: TRBV5-1; d_gene: -; j_gene: TRBJ2-5; CDR3aa: CASSFGLLVQETQYF; CDR3nt: TGCGCCAGCAGCTTCGGTTTGCTGGTCCAGGAGACCCAGTACTTC
abundance: -; v_gene: TRBV7-3; d_gene: TRBD1; j_gene: TRBJ2-1; CDR3aa: CASSSGGRGYEQFF; CDR3nt: TGTGCCAGCAGCTCAGGGGGCAGGGGGTATGAGCAGTTCTTC
abundance: -; v_gene: TRBV7-2; d_gene: -; j_gene: TRBJ1-6; CDR3aa: CASSQYSTYNSPLHF; CDR3nt: TGTGCCAGCAGCCAATACTCGACCTATAATTCACCCCTCCACTTT
abundance: -; v_gene: TRBV27; d_gene: -; j_gene: TRBJ1-2; CDR3aa: CASSLQGANYGYTF; CDR3nt: TGTGCCAGCTCCTTGCAGGGAGCTAACTATGGCTACACCTTC
abundance: -; v_gene: TRBV7-2; d_gene: -; j_gene: TRBJ2-3; CDR3aa: CASSFGGASTDTQYF; CDR3nt: TGTGCCAGCAGCTTCGGAGGGGCAAGCACAGATACGCAGTATTTT
abundance: -; v_gene: TRBV24-1; d_gene: -; j_gene: TRBJ2-4; CDR3aa: CATSEQQEPTAAKNIQYF; CDR3nt: TGTGCCACCAGTGAGCAACAGGAACCTACGGCTGCCAAAAACATTCAGTACTTC
abundance: -; v_gene: TRBV7-8; d_gene: -; j_gene: TRBJ1-2; CDR3aa: CASSLARGLGDTYGYTF; CDR3nt: TGTGCCAGCAGCTTAGCGAGAGGGCTGGGAGACACTTATGGCTACACCTTC
abundance: -; v_gene: TRBV11-1; d_gene: -; j_gene: TRBJ2-1; CDR3aa: CASSLSLNNEQFF; CDR3nt: TGTGCCAGCAGCTTGAGCTTGAACAATGAGCAGTTCTTC
abundance: -; v_gene: TRBV3-1/TRBV3-2; d_gene: TRBD2; j_gene: TRBJ2-3; CDR3aa: CASSPGLTTDTQYF; CDR3nt: TGTGCCAGCAGCCCGGGACTAACCACAGATACGCAGTATTTT
abundance: -; v_gene: TRBV28; d_gene: -; j_gene: TRBJ2-2; CDR3aa: CASRTDSEGAGELFF; CDR3nt: TGTGCCAGCAGGACGGACAGCGAAGGGGCCGGGGAGCTGTTTTTT
abundance: -; v_gene: TRBV24-1; d_gene: -; j_gene: TRBJ2-3; CDR3aa: CATSARGSFTDTQYF; CDR3nt: TGTGCCACCAGTGCTCGGGGGTCCTTCACAGATACGCAGTATTTT
abundance: -; v_gene: TRBV24-1; d_gene: -; j_gene: TRBJ2-3; CDR3aa: CATSPSGTDTQYF; CDR3nt: TGTGCCACCAGTCCGTCTGGCACAGATACGCAGTATTTT
abundance: once; v_gene: TRBV5-5; d_gene: TRBD2; j_gene: TRBJ2-3; CDR3aa: CASSYPGLATGPDTQYF; CDR3nt: TGTGCCAGCAGCTACCCGGGACTAGCAACGGGGCCAGATACGCAGTATTTT
abundance: -; v_gene: TRBV18; d_gene: TRBD1; j_gene: TRBJ2-1; CDR3aa: CASSRDRYNEQFF; CDR3nt: TGTGCCAGCTCACGGGACAGATACAATGAGCAGTTCTTC
abundance: -; v_gene: TRBV7-9; d_gene: TRBD1; j_gene: TRBJ1-4; CDR3aa: CASSLGRTGGKLFF; CDR3nt: TGTGCCAGCAGCTTAGGCCGAACAGGGGGAAAACTGTTTTTT
abundance: -; v_gene: TRBV4-2; d_gene: -; j_gene: TRBJ1-4; CDR3aa: CASSQGLTNEKLFF; CDR3nt: TGTGCCAGCAGCCAAGGTTTAACTAATGAAAAACTGTTTTTT
abundance: -; v_gene: TRBV6-5; d_gene: TRBD2; j_gene: TRBJ2-3; CDR3aa: CASRRSGADTDTQYF; CDR3nt: TGTGCCAGCAGACGAAGCGGGGCCGACACAGATACGCAGTATTTT
abundance: -; v_gene: TRBV27; d_gene: TRBD1; j_gene: TRBJ1-1; CDR3aa: CASSSQGANTEAFF; CDR3nt: TGTGCCAGCAGTTCACAGGGGGCAAATACTGAAGCTTTCTTT
abundance: -; v_gene: TRBV6-1; d_gene: TRBD2; j_gene: TRBJ2-1; CDR3aa: CASSESTSGGYNEQFF; CDR3nt: TGTGCCAGCAGTGAATCCACTAGCGGCGGCTACAATGAGCAGTTCTTC
abundance: -; v_gene: TRBV30; d_gene: -; j_gene: TRBJ2-5; CDR3aa: CAITPGTLNRETQYF; CDR3nt: TGTGCCATTACCCCCGGGACTCTAAATAGAGAGACCCAGTACTTC
abundance: -; v_gene: TRBV11-2; d_gene: TRBD1; j_gene: TRBJ2-1; CDR3aa: CASSLAWDREDEQFF; CDR3nt: TGTGCCAGCAGCTTGGCTTGGGACAGGGAAGATGAGCAGTTCTTC
abundance: -; v_gene: TRBV4-3; d_gene: -; j_gene: TRBJ1-2; CDR3aa: CASSQAAFKEYGYTF; CDR3nt: TGCGCCAGCAGCCAAGCGGCCTTCAAGGAATATGGCTACACCTTC
abundance: few; v_gene: TRBV2; d_gene: -; j_gene: TRBJ1-5; CDR3aa: CASSTVSKGEPNQPQHF; CDR3nt: TGTGCCAGCAGCACAGTTTCGAAGGGGGAGCCAAATCAGCCCCAGCATTTT
abundance: -; v_gene: TRBV25-1; d_gene: -; j_gene: TRBJ1-6; CDR3aa: CASSELTNSPLHF; CDR3nt: TGTGCCAGCAGTGAGTTGACCAATTCACCCCTCCACTTT
abundance: -; v_gene: TRBV7-2; d_gene: TRBD1; j_gene: TRBJ2-1; CDR3aa: CASSSGLTDRGRFYNEQFF; CDR3nt: TGTGCCAGCAGCTCAGGACTTACAGACAGGGGAAGGTTCTACAATGAGCAGTTCTTC
abundance: once; v_gene: TRBV30; d_gene: TRBD1; j_gene: TRBJ2-4; CDR3aa: CAWSAPETGGKNIQYF; CDR3nt: TGTGCCTGGAGTGCCCCGGAGACAGGGGGCAAAAACATTCAGTACTTC
abundance: few; v_gene: TRBV6-5; d_gene: -; j_gene: TRBJ2-2; CDR3aa: CASIPYGPGELFF; CDR3nt: TGTGCCAGCATCCCTTATGGGCCCGGGGAGCTGTTTTTT
abundance: -; v_gene: TRBV6-2/TRBV6-3; d_gene: -; j_gene: TRBJ1-2; CDR3aa: CASSYSSGARDGYTF; CDR3nt: TGTGCCAGCAGTTACTCGTCAGGCGCCCGAGATGGCTACACCTTC
abundance: -; v_gene: TRBV4-1; d_gene: TRBD1; j_gene: TRBJ1-1; CDR3aa: CASSQRQGKNTEAFF; CDR3nt: TGCGCCAGCAGCCAAAGACAGGGGAAGAACACTGAAGCTTTCTTT